The 9 T cell receptor beta chains given below trace back to one sample, sequenced in a study of blood T cell repertoires in COVID-19. Using immunoSEQ multiplex PCR, the repertoire was profiled, and TCRdb retains in-frame clones only, with some absent. The repertoire holds hundreds of thousands of clones, under 95% seen once, with roughly 3.4% in the top ten. The sequenced material came from peripheral blood. These receptor sequences come from a woman between 18 and 29 years old who had recovered from COVID-19.

The V and J genes are TRBV19 and TRBJ2-4; 8 nucleotides agree with TRBD1. V lost 6 bases to trimming and J lost 0 bases; unmatched junction nucleotides: 13. Germline CDR1 is LNHDA and CDR2 is SQIVND (reference sequence). The CDR3 is 18 amino acids. CDR3 in amino acids: CASRPPGQVEKAKNIQYF. CDR3 nucleotides: TGTGCCAGTAGACCTCCGGGACAGGTGGAAAAAGCCAAAAACATTCAGTACTTC. The complete variable domain, with remaining parts taken from reference TRBV19 and TRBJ2-4, reads DGGITQSPKYLFRKEGQNVTLSCEQNLNHDAMYWYRQDPGQGLRLIYYSQIVNDFQKGDIAEGYSVSREKKESFPLTVTSAQKNPTAFYLCASRPPGQVEKAKNIQYFGAGTRLSVL.

The rearrangement links TRBV3-1 (or the pseudogene TRBV3-2) to TRBJ2-3; tentatively, D is TRBD2 (6 bases). V lost 1 base and J 0 bases, leaving 17 bases between the germline ends. The germline V gene has CDR1 LGHDT and CDR2 YNNKEL (reference sequence). The CDR3 is 18 residues long. In nucleotides, the CDR3 is TGTGCCAGCAGCCAAGCAAGTCTTCGCGGGATGAGCACAGATACGCAGTATTTT. Protein: CASSQASLRGMSTDTQYF.

V usage is TRBV19 and J usage is TRBJ1-2; D is perhaps TRBD1 (6 bases). V was trimmed by 3 bases and J by 7 bases, leaving 18 bases between them. CDR1 and CDR2 (germline): LNHDA, SQIVND (reference sequence). The CDR3 extends over 15 amino acids. CDR3 coding DNA: TGTGCCAGTAGTATGCCCATCAGGGGAAAGCTTGGCTACACCTTC. Translation gives CASSMPIRGKLGYTF.

The CDR3 spells CASRPAASEHINSPLHF. CDR3 DNA sequence: TGTGCCAGCAGACCCGCGGCATCGGAACATATAAATTCACCCCTCCACTTT. The chain couples TRBV11-2 to TRBJ1-6, with D unresolved. Germline V gene sequence: CDR1 SGHAT, CDR2 FQNNGV. The CDR3 covers 17 residues. Trimming took off 6 bases at V and 7 bases at J, with 22 bases between the two ends.

J is TRBJ1-5 and V is TRBV19, with D possibly TRBD1 on 5 matching bases. V was clipped by 5 bases and J by 5 bases, with 7 bases between them. Germline loops: CDR1 LNHDA, CDR2 SQIVND (reference sequence). The CDR3 extends over 12 amino acids. The CDR3: CASSSRDQPQHF. DNA of the CDR3: TGTGCCAGTAGTTCCAGGGATCAGCCCCAGCATTTT.

CDR3: CASSCLSGFMWGEGEGPQYF. CDR3 nucleotide sequence: TGTGCCAGCAGCTGTCTTAGCGGTTTTATGTGGGGGGAAGGGGAAGGTCCCCAGTACTTC. V and J are TRBV21-1 and TRBJ2-5; the D call TRBD2 from the table was never checked on the DNA. TRBV21-1 corresponds to a pseudogene. The length of the CDR3 is 20 residues.

The V gene is TRBV7-9, the J gene TRBJ1-1; D might be TRBD1 (6 bases). The V gene's germline CDR1 is SEHNR and CDR2 FQNEAQ (reference sequence). The CDR3 extends over 14 amino acids. The V end lost 5 bases, the J end lost 4 bases, and 14 bases lay between the germline ends. The CDR3 protein is CASSVRTGITEAFF. The CDR3, as DNA: TGTGCCAGCAGCGTTCGAACAGGGATCACTGAAGCTTTCTTT.

The CDR3 sequence is CASSQEASTILAKNIQYF. The CDR3 nucleotides are TGTGCCAGCAGCCAAGAGGCTAGCACGATCTTAGCCAAAAACATTCAGTACTTC. The chain recombines TRBV3-1 (or the pseudogene TRBV3-2) with TRBJ2-4, with D possibly matching TRBD2 (5 bases). Germline V lookup: CDR1 LGHDT, CDR2 YNNKEL (reference sequence). V dropped 0 bases and J dropped 0 bases, with 15 bases sitting between them. The CDR3 loop spans 18 amino acids.

The CDR3 loop reads CASSQVSLSTGLYNEQFF. DNA of the CDR3: TGTGCCAGCAGCCAAGTCTCTCTTAGTACGGGACTTTACAATGAGCAGTTCTTC. The chain employs TRBV3-1 (or the pseudogene TRBV3-2) and TRBJ2-1, with D possibly TRBD2 on 6 matching bases. Trimming took 1 base from V and 4 from J, leaving 20 bases between them. This CDR3 has 18 residues. CDR1 is LGHDT and CDR2 is YNNKEL in the germline V gene (reference sequence).